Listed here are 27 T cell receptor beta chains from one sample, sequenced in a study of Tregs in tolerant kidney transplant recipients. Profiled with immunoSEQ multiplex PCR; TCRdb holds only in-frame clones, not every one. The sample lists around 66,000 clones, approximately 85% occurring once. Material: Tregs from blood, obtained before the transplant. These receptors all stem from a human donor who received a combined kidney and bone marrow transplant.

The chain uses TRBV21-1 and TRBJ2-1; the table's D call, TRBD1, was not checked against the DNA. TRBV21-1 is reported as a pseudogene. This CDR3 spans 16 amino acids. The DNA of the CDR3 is TGTGCCAGCAGCAAAGTGGGGGACAGGGACTACAATGAGCAGTTCTTC. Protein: CASSKVGDRDYNEQFF.

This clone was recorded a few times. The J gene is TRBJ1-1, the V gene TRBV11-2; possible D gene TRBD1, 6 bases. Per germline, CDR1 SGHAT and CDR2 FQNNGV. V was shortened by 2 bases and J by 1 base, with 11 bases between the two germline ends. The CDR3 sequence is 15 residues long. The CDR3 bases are TGTGCCAGCAGCTTATCAGGGGCGGGGAACACTGAAGCTTTCTTT. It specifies CASSLSGAGNTEAFF.

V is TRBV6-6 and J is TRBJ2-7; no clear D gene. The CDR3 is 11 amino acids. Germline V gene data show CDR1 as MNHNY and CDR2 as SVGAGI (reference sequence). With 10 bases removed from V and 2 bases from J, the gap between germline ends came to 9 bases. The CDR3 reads CAIRRAYEQYF. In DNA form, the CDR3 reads TGTGCCATTCGAAGAGCCTACGAGCAGTACTTC.

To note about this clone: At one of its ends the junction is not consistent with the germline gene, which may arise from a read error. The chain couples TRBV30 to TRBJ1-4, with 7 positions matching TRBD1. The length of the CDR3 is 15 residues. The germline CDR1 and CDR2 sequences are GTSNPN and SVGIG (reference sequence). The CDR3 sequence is CAWGVRGVGNEKLFF. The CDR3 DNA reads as TGTGCCTGGGGTGTCAGGGGGGTGGGCAATGAAAAACTGTTTTTT. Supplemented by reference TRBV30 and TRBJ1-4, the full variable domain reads SQTIHQWPATLVQPVGSPLSLECTVEGTSNPNLYWYRQAAGRGLQLLFYSVGIGQISSEVPQNLSASRPQDRQFILSSKKLLLSDSGFYLCAWGVRGVGNEKLFFGSGTQLSVL.

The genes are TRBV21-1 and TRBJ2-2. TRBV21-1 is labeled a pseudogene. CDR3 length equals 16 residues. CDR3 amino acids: CASSKRGRGGTGELFF. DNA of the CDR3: TGTGCCAGCAGCAAACGAGGCAGGGGGGGCACCGGGGAGCTGTTTTTT.

CDR3 DNA sequence: TGTGCCAGCAGTTTGCCCCGACTAGCGGGAGCCTACGAGCAGTACTTC. The encoded protein is CASSLPRLAGAYEQYF. The J gene is TRBJ2-7, the V gene TRBV28; TRBD2 agrees at 12 bases. CDR1 is MDHEN and CDR2 is SYDVKM in the germline V gene. Losses at the gene ends were 3 bases for V and 2 bases for J; bases not matched to a gene: 5. The length of the CDR3 is 16 residues.

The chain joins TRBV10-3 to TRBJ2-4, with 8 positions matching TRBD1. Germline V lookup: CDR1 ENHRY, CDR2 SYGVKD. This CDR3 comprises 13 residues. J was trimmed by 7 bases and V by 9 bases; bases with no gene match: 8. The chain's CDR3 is CAIALDRANIQYF. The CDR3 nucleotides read TGTGCCATTGCACTGGACAGGGCGAACATTCAGTACTTC.

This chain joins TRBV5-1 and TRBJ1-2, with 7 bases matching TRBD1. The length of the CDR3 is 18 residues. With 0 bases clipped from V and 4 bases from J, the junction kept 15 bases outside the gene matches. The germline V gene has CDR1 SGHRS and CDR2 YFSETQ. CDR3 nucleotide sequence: TGCGCCAGCAGCTTGGCATTGGACAGGAACGGGGTGTCCTATGGCTACACCTTC. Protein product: CASSLALDRNGVSYGYTF.

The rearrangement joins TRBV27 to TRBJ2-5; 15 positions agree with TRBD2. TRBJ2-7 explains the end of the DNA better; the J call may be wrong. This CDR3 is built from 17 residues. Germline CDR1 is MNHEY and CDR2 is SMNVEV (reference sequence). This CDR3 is CASSLGLAGGSSYEQYF. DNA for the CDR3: TGTGCCAGCAGTTTGGGACTAGCGGGAGGCAGCTCCTACGAGCAGTACTTC.

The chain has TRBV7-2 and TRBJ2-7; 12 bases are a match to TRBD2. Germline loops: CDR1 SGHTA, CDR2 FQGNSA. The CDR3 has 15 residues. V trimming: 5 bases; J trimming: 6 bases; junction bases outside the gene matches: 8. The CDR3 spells CASSPGLAGIGEQYF. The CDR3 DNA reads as TGTGCCAGCAGCCCCGGACTAGCGGGGATTGGCGAGCAGTACTTC.

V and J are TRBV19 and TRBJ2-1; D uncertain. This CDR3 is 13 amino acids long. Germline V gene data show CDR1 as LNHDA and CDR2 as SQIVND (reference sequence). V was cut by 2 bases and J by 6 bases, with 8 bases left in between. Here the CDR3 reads CASSIRPVNEQFF. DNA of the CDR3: TGTGCCAGTAGTATACGGCCCGTCAATGAGCAGTTCTTC.

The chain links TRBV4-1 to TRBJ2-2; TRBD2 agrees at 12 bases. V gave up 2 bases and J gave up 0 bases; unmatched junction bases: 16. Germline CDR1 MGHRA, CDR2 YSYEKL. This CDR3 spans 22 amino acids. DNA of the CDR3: TGCGCCAGCAGCCAAAGGTCCTTGGCTAGCGGGGGGGCCCGGGCGAACACCGGGGAGCTGTTTTTT. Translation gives CASSQRSLASGGARANTGELFF.

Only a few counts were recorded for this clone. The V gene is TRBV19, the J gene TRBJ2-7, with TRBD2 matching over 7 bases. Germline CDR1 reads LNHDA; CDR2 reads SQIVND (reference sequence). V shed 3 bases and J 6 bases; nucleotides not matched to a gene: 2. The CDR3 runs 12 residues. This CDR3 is CASSMGGGEQYF. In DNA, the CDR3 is TGTGCCAGTAGTATGGGCGGGGGCGAGCAGTACTTC. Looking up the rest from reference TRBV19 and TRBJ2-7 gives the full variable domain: DGGITQSPKYLFRKEGQNVTLSCEQNLNHDAMYWYRQDPGQGLRLIYYSQIVNDFQKGDIAEGYSVSREKKESFPLTVTSAQKNPTAFYLCASSMGGGEQYFGPGTRLTVT.

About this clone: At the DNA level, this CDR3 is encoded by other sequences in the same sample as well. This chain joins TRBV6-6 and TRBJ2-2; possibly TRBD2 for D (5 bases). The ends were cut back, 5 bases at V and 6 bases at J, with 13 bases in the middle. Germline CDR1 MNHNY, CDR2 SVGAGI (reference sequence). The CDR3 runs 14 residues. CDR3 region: CASSQFRGSGELFF. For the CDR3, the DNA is TGTGCCAGCAGTCAGTTCCGGGGTTCCGGGGAGCTGTTTTTT.

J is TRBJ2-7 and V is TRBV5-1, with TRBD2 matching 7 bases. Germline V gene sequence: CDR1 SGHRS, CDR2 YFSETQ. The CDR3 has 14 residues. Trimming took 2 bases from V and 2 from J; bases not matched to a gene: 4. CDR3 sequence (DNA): TGCGCCAGCAGCTTCTATGCGGGAGCCTACGAGCAGTACTTC. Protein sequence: CASSFYAGAYEQYF.

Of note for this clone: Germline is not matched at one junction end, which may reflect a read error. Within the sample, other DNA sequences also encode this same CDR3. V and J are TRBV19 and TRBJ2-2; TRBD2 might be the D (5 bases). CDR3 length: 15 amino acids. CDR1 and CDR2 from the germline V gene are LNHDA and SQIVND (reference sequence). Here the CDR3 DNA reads TGTGCCAGTAGTGTGCTAGCAGCGAACACCGGGGAACTGTTTTTT. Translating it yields CASSVLAANTGELFF. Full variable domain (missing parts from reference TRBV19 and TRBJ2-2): DGGITQSPKYLFRKEGQNVTLSCEQNLNHDAMYWYRQDPGQGLRLIYYSQIVNDFQKGDIAEGYSVSREKKESFPLTVTSAQKNPTAFYLCASSVLAANTGELFFGEGSRLTVL.

CDR3 in DNA: TGCGCCAGCGCGGGTGGACTAGCGGGAGGGAACTTCTACGAGCAGTACTTC. This codes for CASAGGLAGGNFYEQYF. This chain joins TRBV10-1 and TRBJ2-7; 15 nucleotides line up with TRBD2. The CDR3 consists of 17 residues. Germline lookup yields CDR1 WNHNN and CDR2 SYGVQD (reference sequence). The V segment lost 8 bases and the J segment 3 bases; nucleotides outside the gene matches: 11.

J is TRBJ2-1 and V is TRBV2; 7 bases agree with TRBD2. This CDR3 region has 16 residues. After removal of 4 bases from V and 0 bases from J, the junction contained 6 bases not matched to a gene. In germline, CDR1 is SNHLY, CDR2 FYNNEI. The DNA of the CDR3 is TGTGCCAGCAGTGGAGGCGGGAGTGGCTCCTACAATGAGCAGTTCTTC. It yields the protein CASSGGGSGSYNEQFF.

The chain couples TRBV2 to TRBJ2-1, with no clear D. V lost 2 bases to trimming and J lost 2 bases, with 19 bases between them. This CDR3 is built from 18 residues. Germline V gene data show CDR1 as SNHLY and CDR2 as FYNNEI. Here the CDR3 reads CASSEMFWWESTYNEQFF. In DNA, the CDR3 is TGTGCCAGCAGTGAAATGTTTTGGTGGGAATCAACCTACAATGAGCAGTTCTTC.

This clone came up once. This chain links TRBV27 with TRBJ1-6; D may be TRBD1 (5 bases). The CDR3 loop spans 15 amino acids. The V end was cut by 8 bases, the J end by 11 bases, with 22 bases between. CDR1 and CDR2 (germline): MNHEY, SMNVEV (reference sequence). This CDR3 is CASASGRVAQAPLHF. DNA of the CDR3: TGTGCCAGCGCCTCAGGGAGGGTAGCCCAAGCACCCCTCCACTTT.

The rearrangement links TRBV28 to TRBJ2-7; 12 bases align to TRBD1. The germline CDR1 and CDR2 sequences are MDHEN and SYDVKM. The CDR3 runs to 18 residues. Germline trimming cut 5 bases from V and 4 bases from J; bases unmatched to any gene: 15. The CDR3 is CASSLSGTGGRGLYEQYF. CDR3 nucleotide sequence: TGTGCCAGCAGTCTCTCCGGGACAGGGGGCAGGGGGTTGTACGAGCAGTACTTC.

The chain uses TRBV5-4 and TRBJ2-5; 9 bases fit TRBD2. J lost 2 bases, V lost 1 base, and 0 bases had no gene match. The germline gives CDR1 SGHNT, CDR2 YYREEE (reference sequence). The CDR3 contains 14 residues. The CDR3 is CASSLSGRQETQYF. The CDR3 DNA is TGTGCCAGCAGCTTGAGCGGGAGGCAAGAGACCCAGTACTTC. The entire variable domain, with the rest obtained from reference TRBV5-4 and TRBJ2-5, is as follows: ETGVTQSPTHLIKTRGQQVTLRCSSQSGHNTVSWYQQALGQGPQFIFQYYREEENGRGNFPPRFSGLQFPNYSSELNVNALELDDSALYLCASSLSGRQETQYFGPGTRLLVL.

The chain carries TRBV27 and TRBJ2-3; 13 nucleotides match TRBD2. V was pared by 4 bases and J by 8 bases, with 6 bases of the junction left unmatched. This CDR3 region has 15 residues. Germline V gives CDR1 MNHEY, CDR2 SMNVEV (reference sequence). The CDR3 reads CASSSGLAGATTQYF. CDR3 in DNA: TGTGCCAGCAGTTCCGGACTAGCGGGAGCGACTACGCAGTATTTT.

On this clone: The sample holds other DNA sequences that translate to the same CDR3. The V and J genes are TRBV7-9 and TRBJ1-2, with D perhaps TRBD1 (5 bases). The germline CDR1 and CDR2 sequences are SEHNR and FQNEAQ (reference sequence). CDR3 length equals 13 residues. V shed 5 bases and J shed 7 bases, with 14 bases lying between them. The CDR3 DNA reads TGTGCCAGCAGCAAACGGGGGGGTCGTGGCTACACCTTC. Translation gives CASSKRGGRGYTF.

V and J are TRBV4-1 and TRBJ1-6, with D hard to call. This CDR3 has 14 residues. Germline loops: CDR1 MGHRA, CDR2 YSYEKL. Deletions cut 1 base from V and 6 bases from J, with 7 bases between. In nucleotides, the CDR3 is TGCGCCAGCAGCCAAGTACAGTTTAATTCACCCCTCCACTTT. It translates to CASSQVQFNSPLHF.

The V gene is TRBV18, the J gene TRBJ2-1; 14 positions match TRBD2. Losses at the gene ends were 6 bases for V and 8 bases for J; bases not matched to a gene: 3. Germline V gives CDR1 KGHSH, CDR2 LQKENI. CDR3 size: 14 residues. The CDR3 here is CASSGTSGSDEQFF. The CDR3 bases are TGTGCCAGCTCCGGGACTAGCGGGAGTGATGAGCAGTTCTTC.

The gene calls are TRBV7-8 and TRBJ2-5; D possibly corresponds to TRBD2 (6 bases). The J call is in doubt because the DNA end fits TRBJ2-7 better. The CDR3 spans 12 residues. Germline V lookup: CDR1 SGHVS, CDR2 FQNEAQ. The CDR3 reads CASSRLEREQYF. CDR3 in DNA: TGTGCCAGCAGCCGACTAGAACGCGAGCAGTACTTC.